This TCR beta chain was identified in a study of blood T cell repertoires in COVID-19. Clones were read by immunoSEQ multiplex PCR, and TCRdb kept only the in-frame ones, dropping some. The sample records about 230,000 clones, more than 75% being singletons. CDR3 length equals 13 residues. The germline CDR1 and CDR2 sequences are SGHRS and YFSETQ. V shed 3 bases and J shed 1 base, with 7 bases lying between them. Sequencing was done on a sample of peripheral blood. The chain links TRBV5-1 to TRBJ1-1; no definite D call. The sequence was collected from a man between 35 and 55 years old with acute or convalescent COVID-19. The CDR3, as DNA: TGCGCCAGCAGCTCCCCAGGGAACACTGAAGCTTTCTTT. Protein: CASSSPGNTEAFF.